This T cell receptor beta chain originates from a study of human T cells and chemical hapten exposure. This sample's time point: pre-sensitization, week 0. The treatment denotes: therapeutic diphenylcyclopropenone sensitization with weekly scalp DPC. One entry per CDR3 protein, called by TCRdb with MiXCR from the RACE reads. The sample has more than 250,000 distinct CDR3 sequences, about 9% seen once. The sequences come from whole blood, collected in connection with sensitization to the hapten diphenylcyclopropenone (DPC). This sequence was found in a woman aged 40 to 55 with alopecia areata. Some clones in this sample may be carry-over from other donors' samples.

The CDR3 nucleotides are TGTGCCAGCAGTTTAGACAGGGGCCTGGCTGGAAACACCATATATTTT. Protein: CASSLDRGLAGNTIYF. The rearrangement links TRBV6-6 to TRBJ1-3, with 8 bases fitting TRBD1. The CDR3 length is 16 residues. Germline V gene lookup returns CDR1 MNHNY and CDR2 SVGAGI (reference sequence). With V trimmed by 4 bases and J by 2 bases, 7 bases remained unmatched.